A single sample gave rise to the 21 T cell receptor beta chains below, sequenced in a study of shared clonotypes between healthy human individuals. Profiled with immunoSEQ multiplex PCR; TCRdb holds only in-frame clones, not every one. The sample has some 1 million clones; 65% to 75% are singletons. The specimen was memory CD4+ T cells sorted from blood. Stated subset: CD45RA-negative fraction. These receptors were collected from a man aged 18 to 30 in good health.

This clone was detected a few times. The V call is TRBV11-3, the J call TRBJ1-1, with D uncertain. Trimming shortened V by 5 bases and J by 4 bases, and 11 bases separated the two germline ends. CDR3 length: 13 amino acids. Per the germline V gene, CDR1 is SGHNT and CDR2 is YENEEA. The CDR3 DNA reads TGTGCCAGCAGCCTGCGGTCCAGCACTGAAGCTTTCTTT. Translating it yields CASSLRSSTEAFF.

The rearrangement uses TRBV7-2 and TRBJ1-5; D call uncertain. Germline V gives CDR1 SGHTA, CDR2 FQGNSA. With 2 bases removed from V and 2 bases from J, the gap between germline ends came to 13 bases. The CDR3 consists of 16 residues. The CDR3 region is CASSLWGGQGNQPQHF. CDR3 nucleotide sequence: TGTGCCAGCAGCTTATGGGGAGGGCAGGGCAATCAGCCCCAGCATTTT. The full variable domain, completed using reference TRBV7-2 and TRBJ1-5, is GAGVSQSPSNKVTEKGKDVELRCDPISGHTALYWYRQSLGQGLEFLIYFQGNSAPDKSGLPSDRFSAERTGGSVSTLTIQRTQQEDSAVYLCASSLWGGQGNQPQHFGDGTRLSIL.

The chain combines TRBV18 with TRBJ1-2; D gene unclear. V was clipped by 2 bases and J by 1 base, with 8 bases between them. CDR1 and CDR2 (germline): KGHSH, LQKENI. The CDR3 extends over 14 amino acids. CDR3 coding DNA: TGTGCCAGCTCACCATGGGGAGATAACTATGGCTACACCTTC. Translation: CASSPWGDNYGYTF. Supplemented by reference TRBV18 and TRBJ1-2, the full variable domain reads NAGVMQNPRHLVRRRGQEARLRCSPMKGHSHVYWYRQLPEEGLKFMVYLQKENIIDESGMPKERFSAEFPKEGPSILRIQQVVRGDSAAYFCASSPWGDNYGYTFGSGTRLTVV.

The CDR3 nucleotides are TGCGCCAGCAGCCAGACGGACAGGGGGCACGGCTACACCTTC. Translated: CASSQTDRGHGYTF. V usage is TRBV4-3 and J usage is TRBJ1-2, with 11 bases lining up with TRBD1. The germline V gene has CDR1 LGHNA and CDR2 YSLEER. This CDR3 spans 14 amino acids. V gave up 3 bases and J gave up 8 bases; unmatched junction bases: 5.

The rearrangement uses TRBV7-2 and TRBJ2-7; 8 nucleotides align to TRBD2. The J segment lost 4 bases and the V segment lost 5 bases, leaving 10 bases of the junction unmatched. The CDR3 runs to 15 residues. Per germline, CDR1 SGHTA and CDR2 FQGNSA. The CDR3 bases are TGTGCCAGCAGCCCGGGGGGAGGCGGGAGGTACGAGCAGTACTTC. It encodes CASSPGGGGRYEQYF.

This clone has more than one count but fewer than ten. For the CDR3, the DNA is TGTGCCTGGAGTGTACGACAGGGCTACACAGATACGCAGTATTTT. Translation gives CAWSVRQGYTDTQYF. The chain joins TRBV30 to TRBJ2-3; TRBD1 matches at 7 bases. J gave up 2 bases and V 0 bases, and 5 bases lay outside the gene matches. The CDR3 totals 15 residues. CDR1 and CDR2 (germline): GTSNPN, SVGIG (reference sequence). The whole variable domain, filled in from reference TRBV30 and TRBJ2-3, reads SQTIHQWPATLVQPVGSPLSLECTVEGTSNPNLYWYRQAAGRGLQLLFYSVGIGQISSEVPQNLSASRPQDRQFILSSKKLLLSDSGFYLCAWSVRQGYTDTQYFGPGTRLTVL.

As for this clone: The same CDR3 is also encoded by other DNA sequences in this sample. This rearrangement joins TRBV18 to TRBJ1-6, with 11 bases that match TRBD1. Germline CDR1 reads KGHSH; CDR2 reads LQKENI. This CDR3 contains 16 residues. Germline trimming cut 2 bases from V and 8 bases from J; bases unmatched to any gene: 5. The CDR3 DNA is TGTGCCAGCTCACCAGGGACAGGGGGTATCGATTCACCCCTCCACTTT. This codes for CASSPGTGGIDSPLHF.

The rearrangement joins TRBV6-5 to TRBJ1-5; no clear D. V lost 4 bases to trimming and J lost 7 bases, with 8 bases between them. In germline, CDR1 is MNHEY, CDR2 SVGAGI. The CDR3 runs to 12 residues. CDR3 nucleotides: TGTGCCAGCAGTTTACCGGGGCAGCCCCAGCATTTT. Protein: CASSLPGQPQHF.

V and J are TRBV4-2 and TRBJ2-3; TRBD2 matches 7 bases. Per germline, CDR1 LGHNA and CDR2 YNFKEQ. V shed 2 bases and J 1 base; nucleotides not matched to a gene: 3. The CDR3 contains 15 residues. CDR3 protein: CASSQPSGGTDTQYF. The CDR3 region has the DNA TGTGCCAGCAGCCAACCCAGCGGGGGCACAGATACGCAGTATTTT.

V gene TRBV2 combines with J gene TRBJ2-7; D might be TRBD2 (5 bases). Trimming cost V 1 base and J 4 bases, with 11 bases left between them. The CDR3 contains 14 residues. Per germline, CDR1 SNHLY and CDR2 FYNNEI. DNA of the CDR3: TGTGCCAGCAGTGAAGGGGCTAGCAGGTACGAGCAGTACTTC. Amino acids: CASSEGASRYEQYF. Based on the CDR3 plus reference TRBV2 and TRBJ2-7, the full variable domain is EPEVTQTPSHQVTQMGQEVILRCVPISNHLYFYWYRQILGQKVEFLVSFYNNEISEKSEIFDDQFSVERPDGSNFTLKIRSTKLEDSAMYFCASSEGASRYEQYFGPGTRLTVT.

The gene calls are TRBV2 and TRBJ1-2; D possibly corresponds to TRBD1 (5 bases). This CDR3 has 14 residues. Germline CDR1 SNHLY, CDR2 FYNNEI. Trimming shortened V by 6 bases and J by 5 bases, and 16 bases separated the two germline ends. Here the CDR3 reads CASRQGTSLYGYTF. CDR3 coding DNA: TGTGCCAGCAGACAAGGGACTTCCCTTTATGGCTACACCTTC. Complete variable domain (other parts from reference TRBV2 and TRBJ1-2): EPEVTQTPSHQVTQMGQEVILRCVPISNHLYFYWYRQILGQKVEFLVSFYNNEISEKSEIFDDQFSVERPDGSNFTLKIRSTKLEDSAMYFCASRQGTSLYGYTFGSGTRLTVV.

The rearrangement uses TRBV5-4 and TRBJ1-2, with D possibly matching TRBD1 (6 bases). Per the germline V gene, CDR1 is SGHNT and CDR2 is YYREEE (reference sequence). The CDR3 length is 14 residues. V lost 2 bases to trimming and J lost 5 bases, with 13 bases between them. The CDR3 DNA reads as TGTGCCAGCAGCTTACCAGGGGACGGGTATGGCTACACCTTC. This gives the protein CASSLPGDGYGYTF.

The sample holds a few counts of this clone. V usage is TRBV7-8 and J usage is TRBJ2-2, with TRBD1 matching 8 bases. Germline-derived CDR1 and CDR2 are SGHVS and FQNEAQ. There are 17 residues in the CDR3. V was clipped by 8 bases and J by 2 bases; unmatched bases: 13. CDR3 in amino acids: CASRRDDRGFNTGELFF. DNA for the CDR3: TGTGCCAGCCGCCGGGATGACAGGGGCTTTAACACCGGGGAGCTGTTTTTT.

The rearrangement links TRBV6-1 to TRBJ2-7, with no clear D. V lost 7 bases to trimming and J lost 0 bases, with 16 bases between them. CDR1 is MNHNS and CDR2 is SASEGT in the germline V gene. This CDR3 is 15 amino acids long. CDR3 DNA sequence: TGTGCCAGCATCATCACAGACAACCTCTCCTACGAGCAGTACTTC. It translates to CASIITDNLSYEQYF.

The chain carries TRBV11-2 and TRBJ2-1; D is unresolved. Germline CDR1 reads SGHAT; CDR2 reads FQNNGV. V lost 5 bases to trimming and J lost 10 bases, with 12 bases between them. The CDR3 spans 12 residues. Written as DNA, the CDR3 is TGTGCCAGCAGCCCGTTATGGCGGGAGCAGTTCTTC. Protein: CASSPLWREQFF.

The rearrangement joins TRBV27 to TRBJ1-2, with 7 bases identical to TRBD1. V lost 5 bases, J lost 4 bases, and 4 bases stayed unmatched. The CDR3 sequence is 13 residues long. Germline-derived CDR1 and CDR2 are MNHEY and SMNVEV (reference sequence). The CDR3 DNA follows: TGTGCCAGCAGTCACCGGGACAGCTATGGCTACACCTTC. This encodes CASSHRDSYGYTF.

This chain joins TRBV4-1 and TRBJ2-1, with 12 bases identical to TRBD2. Germline V gene sequence: CDR1 MGHRA, CDR2 YSYEKL. The CDR3 runs 16 residues. V shed 4 bases and J 6 bases; nucleotides not matched to a gene: 7. The CDR3 DNA reads as TGCGCCAGCAGCCCATCCGCTAGCGGGGGGGCCAATGAGCAGTTCTTC. This gives the protein CASSPSASGGANEQFF.

V usage is TRBV5-6 and J usage is TRBJ1-1, with D tentatively TRBD1 (6 bases). The CDR3 has 15 residues. Germline V CDR1 and CDR2: SGHDT, YYEEEE. V was trimmed by 5 bases and J by 3 bases, leaving 17 bases between them. The CDR3 region has the DNA TGTGCCAGCAGGCCCCTGGCGGGGGCGGACACTGAAGCTTTCTTT. Its protein is CASRPLAGADTEAFF.

V and J are TRBV27 and TRBJ1-2; D remains ambiguous. This CDR3 is built from 13 residues. Per the germline V gene, CDR1 is MNHEY and CDR2 is SMNVEV (reference sequence). Trimming removed 5 bases from V and 8 bases from J, with 15 bases in between. In DNA, the CDR3 is TGTGCCAGCAGTCCCCAGAATATTGGAGGCTACACCTTC. Translation gives CASSPQNIGGYTF.

V usage is TRBV23-1 and J usage is TRBJ2-2, with TRBD1 as a possible D gene (5 bases). TRBV23-1 is classed as an ORF, of uncertain function. V dropped 4 bases and J dropped 5 bases, with 20 bases sitting between them. CDR3 length: 17 amino acids. This CDR3 is CASSLFKQGYGTGELFF. The CDR3 coding sequence is TGCGCCAGCAGTCTCTTCAAGCAGGGATATGGGACCGGGGAGCTGTTTTTT.

The CDR3 region is CASRGDSYGYTF. The CDR3 region has the DNA TGTGCCAGCAGGGGGGACTCATATGGCTACACCTTC. The chain links TRBV6-1 to TRBJ1-2; D may be TRBD1 (5 bases). Germline CDR1 MNHNS, CDR2 SASEGT. Trimming shortened V by 6 bases and J by 5 bases, and 10 bases separated the two germline ends. The CDR3 runs 12 residues.